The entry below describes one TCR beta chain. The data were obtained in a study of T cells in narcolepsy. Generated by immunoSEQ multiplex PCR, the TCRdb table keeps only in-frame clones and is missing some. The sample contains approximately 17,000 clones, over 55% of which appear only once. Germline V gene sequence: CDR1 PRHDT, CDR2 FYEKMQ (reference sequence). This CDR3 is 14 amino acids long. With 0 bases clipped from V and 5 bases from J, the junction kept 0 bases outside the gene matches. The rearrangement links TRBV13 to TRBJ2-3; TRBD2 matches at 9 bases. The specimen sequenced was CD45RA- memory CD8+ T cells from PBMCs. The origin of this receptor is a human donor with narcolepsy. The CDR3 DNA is TGTGCCAGCAGCTTAGGGACTAGCGGAGATACGCAGTATTTT. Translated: CASSLGTSGDTQYF. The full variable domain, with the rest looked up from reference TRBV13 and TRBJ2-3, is AAGVIQSPRHLIKEKRETATLKCYPIPRHDTVYWYQQGPGQDPQFLISFYEKMQSDKGSIPDRFSAQQFSDYHSELNMSSLELGDSALYFCASSLGTSGDTQYFGPGTRLTVL.